This TCR beta chain was sequenced in a study of shared clonotypes between healthy human individuals (dated by TCRdb to about 2020). In terms of the full investigation: The cohort included three men and a couple of women between 18 and 49 years of age. The study deeply sequenced blood TCR repertoires of about five healthy adults to estimate repertoire size and the extent of clonotype sharing between individuals. Per donor, three plates each were used for CD4 naive and CD4 memory, two for CD8 naive, and one for CD8 memory. Per donor, leukapheresis produced somewhere between about 0.94 and 9.5 billion PBMCs. To increase sequencing depth and limit assay-specific biases, TCR repertoire library preparation and sequencing were carried out by different laboratories using diverse techniques. Paper-wide results and their limitations: Based on pairwise subsampling, the degree of clonotype sharing among donors was expected to be affected by sequencing depth. Incomplete sequencing was indicated by rarefaction of sorted-subset datasets, despite the large sequencing depth. Because the study included a small number of donors, the genetic and exposure-history diversity represented was limited. Only blood was sampled, and tissue TCR repertoires likely differ from those in blood. Clonotypes shared by all four sorted-subset donors showed higher generation probabilities than non-shared clonotypes. When four donors were compared, the shared fraction of clonotypes was about 5.4% for naive CD4, 3.5% to 4% for naive CD8, 2.3% for memory CD4, and 0.4% for memory CD8. Larger estimated clonotype richness was generally found for naive subsets than for memory subsets.

The CDR3 runs 14 residues from the cysteine to the phenylalanine. Only the CDR3 part of the read is kept: 42 bases, read in frame from the first base. According to the germline V gene (reference sequence), CDR1 reads PRHDT and CDR2 reads FYEKMQ. V is clipped by 6 bases and J by 7 bases, and the sequence between their germline boundaries is 16 bases long. On this clone itself: Its cognate antigen has yet to be identified. Base quality data are lacking; no much larger clone is found one base away.

The donors were healthy, HIV-negative adults who had no recently reported acute infections or vaccinations. Only Caucasian adults living in Nashville, Tennessee, USA were represented among the donors. CD8 memory samples consisted of magnetically selected CD45RO+ cells combined with CCR7-negative CD45RA+ effector memory (TemRA) cells. Blood was collected by leukapheresis, and PBMCs were isolated by Ficoll-Histopaque density gradient centrifugation and then cryopreserved in liquid nitrogen vapor phase. Analytical flow cytometry was used to check the purity and quantity of each magnetically sorted T cell population. Genomic DNA was isolated from every sorted fraction and measured by UV absorbance on a Nanodrop 2000c. Using the deep immunoSEQ assay, TCR CDR3 regions were amplified from genomic DNA by multiplex PCR. Genomic DNA extracted from each cell subset was distributed evenly over all wells of several immunoSEQ 96-well plates, and each plate served as one replicate. For sorted subsets, 200 to 250 ng of genomic DNA, equivalent to 25,000 to 35,000 T cell genomes, went into each replicate PCR. Purified libraries were measured with a Qubit 3.0 fluorometer, size-checked on a Bioanalyzer 2100, and measured again with the KAPA Library Quantification kit. Every immunoSEQ 96-well plate was sequenced on a dedicated single-read 150-cycle Illumina NextSeq 550 flow cell. Per the source publication's procedure: Because only junctional sequences without quality scores were contained in the immunoSEQ output, filtering matching that applied to full-length reads could not be performed. Sequences were annotated with PyIR, a Python wrapper for IgBLAST v1.9, using IMGT germline references to assign V/J genes and CDR3. Reads with weak V/J assignments (E-value above 1e-6), missing CDR3, stop codons, out-of-frame junctions, or ambiguous translated residues were removed. V3J clonotypes were defined as sequences sharing an identical inferred V gene, J gene, and CDR3 amino acid sequence. The percentage overlap between two repertoires was calculated by dividing the number of shared unique clonotypes by the size of the smaller repertoire. RTK rarefaction, the Chao1 estimator, and Recon v2.1 estimates of unobserved clonotypes were used to assess repertoire richness. Generation probabilities for all TCRbeta clonotypes obtained by the gDNA method from a handful of donors were computed using OLGA. Imported from immuneACCESS, the table was reduced by TCRdb to in-frame sequences with V and J called. These copies leave out some clones; in studies compared against another copy, an unresolved V gene accounts for under half, and the cause of the remainder is not known. D and trimming were read from the DNA, whereas the V and J calls and clone size are those reported in that table. The sample records fewer than 850,000 clones, around 90% of which are singletons. About 33% of the sample is in the top ten clones.

This TCR was sampled from a man younger than 30 in good health. Some clones in this sample may be carry-over from other donors' samples. Input material: memory CD8+ T cells from PBMCs. This sample's cell subset or site label indicates: CD45RO+ cells pooled with CCR7-negative TemRA cells. The chain is assembled from TRBV13 and TRBJ1-5; 5 matching bases give a weak D call of TRBD1. DNA sequence: TGTGCCAGCAGTTCTGGACACCTTGGCCAGCCCCAGCATTTT. Its protein reads: CASSSGHLGQPQHF. Full variable domain (CDR3 extended with the reference TRBV13 and TRBJ1-5 proteins): AAGVIQSPRHLIKEKRETATLKCYPIPRHDTVYWYQQGPGQDPQFLISFYEKMQSDKGSIPDRFSAQQFSDYHSELNMSSLELGDSALYFCASSSGHLGQPQHFGDGTRLSIL.